This is a list of T cell receptor beta chains from one sample in a study of OX40 agonist ivuxolimab in advanced cancers. Here immunoSEQ multiplex PCR was the method, and the copy in TCRdb shows in-frame clones only, minus some. The table shows approximately 50,000 clones, with 75% to 90% occurring only once. Sequencing was performed on CD4+ or CD8+ T cells sorted from blood, taken in a trial of the OX40 agonist ivuxolimab. These TCRs come from an adult with an advanced solid tumor such as melanoma, head and neck, liver or kidney cancer. CDR3s include the opening cysteine and the closing phenylalanine or tryptophan. Fields, in order: D gene, clone size, V gene, J gene, CDR3 protein, CDR3 DNA. D genes are given only for firm matches. Some rows have no size entry. The others give once, few or many, or a class for an expanded clone.

d_call: .
clone_size: .
v_call: TRBV7-6
j_call: TRBJ2-3
cdr3_aa: CASSLTSRGTDTQYF
cdr3_nt: TGTGCCAGCAGCTTAACTTCGCGAGGCACAGATACGCAGTATTTT

d_call: TRBD2
clone_size: .
v_call: TRBV7-2
j_call: TRBJ2-1
cdr3_aa: CASSLKAGVSNEQFF
cdr3_nt: TGTGCCAGCAGCTTAAAAGCGGGAGTCTCCAATGAGCAGTTCTTC

d_call: .
clone_size: once
v_call: TRBV28
j_call: TRBJ1-2
cdr3_aa: CASIAPRRGYTF
cdr3_nt: TGTGCCAGCATAGCCCCACGGCGAGGCTACACCTTC

d_call: .
clone_size: few
v_call: TRBV9
j_call: TRBJ2-7
cdr3_aa: CASSTLPNSEQYF
cdr3_nt: TGTGCCAGCAGCACCCTACCCAATTCCGAGCAGTACTTC

d_call: TRBD1
clone_size: once
v_call: TRBV10-3
j_call: TRBJ2-7
cdr3_aa: CATGGTGSPYEQYF
cdr3_nt: TGTGCCACCGGAGGGACAGGGAGCCCCTACGAGCAGTACTTC

d_call: .
clone_size: .
v_call: TRBV18
j_call: TRBJ2-1
cdr3_aa: CASSPRAFLDYNEQFF
cdr3_nt: TGTGCCAGCTCACCACGGGCCTTTCTTGACTACAATGAGCAGTTCTTC

d_call: .
clone_size: .
v_call: TRBV15
j_call: TRBJ1-1
cdr3_aa: CATSRGVGWNTEAFF
cdr3_nt: TGTGCCACCAGCAGAGGGGTAGGGTGGAACACTGAAGCTTTCTTT

d_call: .
clone_size: few
v_call: TRBV19
j_call: TRBJ1-1
cdr3_aa: CASSTTLNTEAFF
cdr3_nt: TGTGCCAGTAGTACGACTTTGAACACTGAAGCTTTCTTT

d_call: .
clone_size: once
v_call: TRBV28
j_call: TRBJ1-4
cdr3_aa: CASSFPARANEKLFF
cdr3_nt: TGTGCCAGCAGTTTTCCCGCTCGGGCGAATGAAAAACTGTTTTTT

d_call: TRBD2
clone_size: .
v_call: TRBV9
j_call: TRBJ2-3
cdr3_aa: CASSPGLVSTDTQYF
cdr3_nt: TGTGCCAGCAGCCCGGGACTAGTTAGCACAGATACGCAGTATTTT

d_call: TRBD2
clone_size: .
v_call: TRBV7-3
j_call: TRBJ2-1
cdr3_aa: CASSDSGPYNEQFF
cdr3_nt: TGTGCCAGCAGCGATAGCGGGCCATACAATGAGCAGTTCTTC

d_call: TRBD1
clone_size: .
v_call: TRBV7-2
j_call: TRBJ1-3
cdr3_aa: CASSLVTGGLKGPGNTIYF
cdr3_nt: TGTGCCAGCAGCTTAGTGACAGGGGGACTCAAGGGACCCGGAAACACCATATATTTT

d_call: .
clone_size: .
v_call: TRBV19
j_call: TRBJ2-7
cdr3_aa: CASSPPRTASYEQYF
cdr3_nt: TGTGCCAGTAGTCCCCCCAGGACCGCCTCCTACGAGCAGTACTTC

d_call: .
clone_size: .
v_call: TRBV6-5
j_call: TRBJ2-7
cdr3_aa: CASSIDRSHPYEQYF
cdr3_nt: TGTGCCAGCTCGATAGACAGATCACATCCCTACGAGCAGTACTTC

d_call: .
clone_size: .
v_call: TRBV19
j_call: TRBJ1-5
cdr3_aa: CASSKDVLRGQPQHF
cdr3_nt: TGTGCCAGTAGCAAGGACGTACTTCGAGGTCAGCCCCAGCATTTT

d_call: .
clone_size: once
v_call: TRBV5-4
j_call: TRBJ1-3
cdr3_aa: CASSLGGINTIYF
cdr3_nt: TGTGCCAGCAGCTTGGGGGGTATAAACACCATATATTTT

d_call: TRBD1
clone_size: .
v_call: TRBV6-5
j_call: TRBJ2-7
cdr3_aa: CASSRSRDRGYEQYF
cdr3_nt: TGTGCCAGCAGCCGAAGCCGGGACAGGGGGTACGAGCAGTACTTC

d_call: .
clone_size: .
v_call: TRBV7-2
j_call: TRBJ2-7
cdr3_aa: CASSLNGIITYEQYF
cdr3_nt: TGTGCCAGCAGCTTAAACGGGATTATAACCTACGAGCAGTACTTC

d_call: .
clone_size: .
v_call: TRBV5-1
j_call: TRBJ2-3
cdr3_aa: CASSSDRLPGDTQYF
cdr3_nt: TGCGCCAGCAGCTCTGACCGCCTACCCGGGGATACGCAGTATTTT